Here is one T cell receptor beta chain with its context. No antigen is known for it. Since a much larger clone is just one base distant, this may be a read error. V lost 4 bases and J lost 1, with 14 bases in between. This CDR3 is 15 amino acids long. Germline-derived CDR1 and CDR2 are SGHRS and YFSETQ. Criteria for exclusion of patients were uncontrolled infection, other autoimmune disease, pregnancy or lactation. This record belongs to a study of T cells in Graves' hyperthyroidism and ophthalmopathy. Study results and caveats: In the analysis, a 13 V-J model separated ophthalmopathy from stable hyperthyroidism. With a median lead of about six months before onset, the model predicted ophthalmopathy.

RNA transcripts were the template for amplifying TCR beta CDR3 regions. With the HTBI primer set, the TCR CDR3 went through a first round of RT-PCR. In TCRdb, the multiplex PCR reads were re-called with MiXCR into one record per CDR3 protein. The sample has a few hundred thousand distinct CDR3 sequences; about 46% are singletons. The origin of this receptor is an adult woman with Graves' disease, either hyperthyroidism or ophthalmopathy (not recorded which). Material: peripheral blood or thyroid tissue (not recorded which). The rearrangement uses TRBV5-1 and TRBJ1-1; unclear D gene. The CDR3 protein is CASSARGLKNTEAFF. CDR3 DNA: TGCGCCAGCAGCGCACGGGGATTGAAGAACACTGAAGCTTTCTTT. Combining the CDR3 with reference TRBV5-1 and TRBJ1-1 gives the whole variable domain KAGVTQTPRYLIKTRGQQVTLSCSPISGHRSVSWYQQTPGQGLQFLFEYFSETQRNKGNFPGRFSGRQFSNSRSEMNVSTLELGDSALYLCASSARGLKNTEAFFGQGTRLTVV.